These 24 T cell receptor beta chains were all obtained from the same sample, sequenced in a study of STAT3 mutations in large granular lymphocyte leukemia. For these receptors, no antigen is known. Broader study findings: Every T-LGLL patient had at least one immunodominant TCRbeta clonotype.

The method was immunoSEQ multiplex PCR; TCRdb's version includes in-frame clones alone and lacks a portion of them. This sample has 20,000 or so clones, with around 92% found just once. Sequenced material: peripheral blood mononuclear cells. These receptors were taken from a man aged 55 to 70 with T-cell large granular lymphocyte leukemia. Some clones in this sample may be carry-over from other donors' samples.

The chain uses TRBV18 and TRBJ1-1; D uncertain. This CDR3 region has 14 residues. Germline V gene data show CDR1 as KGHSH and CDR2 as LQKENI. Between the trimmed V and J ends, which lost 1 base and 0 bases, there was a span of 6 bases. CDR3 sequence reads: CASSPLDLNTEAFF. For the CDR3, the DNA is TGTGCCAGCTCACCACTGGACCTGAACACTGAAGCTTTCTTT. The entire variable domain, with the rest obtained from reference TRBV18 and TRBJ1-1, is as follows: NAGVMQNPRHLVRRRGQEARLRCSPMKGHSHVYWYRQLPEEGLKFMVYLQKENIIDESGMPKERFSAEFPKEGPSILRIQQVVRGDSAAYFCASSPLDLNTEAFFGQGTRLTVV.

The CDR3 here is CASSVGATSGNTGELFF. CDR3 bases: TGTGCCAGCAGCGTAGGGGCCACTAGCGGGAACACCGGGGAGCTGTTTTTT. The chain uses TRBV9 and TRBJ2-2, with 8 bases lining up with TRBD2. CDR1 is SGDLS, CDR2 YYNGEE, per germline. The junction had 5 bases not matched to a gene; V was cut back by 0 bases and J by 1 base. CDR3 size: 17 residues.

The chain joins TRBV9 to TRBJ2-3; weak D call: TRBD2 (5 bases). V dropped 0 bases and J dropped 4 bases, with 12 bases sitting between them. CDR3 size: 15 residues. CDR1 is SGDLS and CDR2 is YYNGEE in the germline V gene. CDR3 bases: TGTGCCAGCAGCGTAGTTCTGGGAGCCGCAGATACGCAGTATTTT. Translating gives CASSVVLGAADTQYF.

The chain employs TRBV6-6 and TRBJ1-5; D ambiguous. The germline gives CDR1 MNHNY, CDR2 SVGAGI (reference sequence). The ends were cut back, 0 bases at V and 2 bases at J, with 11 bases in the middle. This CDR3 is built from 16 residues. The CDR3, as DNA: TGTGCCAGCAGTTACTCGAATGTTGGGGGCAATCAGCCCCAGCATTTT. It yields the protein CASSYSNVGGNQPQHF.

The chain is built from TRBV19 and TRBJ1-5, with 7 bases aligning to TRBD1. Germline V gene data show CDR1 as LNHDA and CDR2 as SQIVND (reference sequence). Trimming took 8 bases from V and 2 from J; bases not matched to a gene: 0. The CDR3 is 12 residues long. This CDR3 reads CASDRGNQPQHF. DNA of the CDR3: TGTGCCAGTGACAGGGGCAATCAGCCCCAGCATTTT.

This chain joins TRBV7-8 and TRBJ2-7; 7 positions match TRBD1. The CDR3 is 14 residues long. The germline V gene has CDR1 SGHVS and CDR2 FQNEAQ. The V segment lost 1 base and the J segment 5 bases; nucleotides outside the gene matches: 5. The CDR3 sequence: CASSLGTGPHEQYF. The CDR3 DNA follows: TGTGCCAGCAGCTTAGGGACAGGCCCTCACGAGCAGTACTTC.

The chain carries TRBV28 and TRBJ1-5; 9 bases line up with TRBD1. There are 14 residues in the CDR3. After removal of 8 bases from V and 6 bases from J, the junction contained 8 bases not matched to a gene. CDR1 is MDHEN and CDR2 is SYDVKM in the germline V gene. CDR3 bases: TGTGCCAGCGCAACAGGGGGCGCGGGTCAGCCCCAGCATTTT. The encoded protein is CASATGGAGQPQHF. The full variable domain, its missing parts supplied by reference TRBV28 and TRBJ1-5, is DVKVTQSSRYLVKRTGEKVFLECVQDMDHENMFWYRQDPGLGLRLIYFSYDVKMKEKGDIPEGYSVSREKKERFSLILESASTNQTSMYLCASATGGAGQPQHFGDGTRLSIL.

This CDR3 reads CAWRPGGSGRSYNEQFF. In nucleotides, the CDR3 is TGTGCCTGGAGACCCGGGGGTAGCGGGAGATCCTACAATGAGCAGTTCTTC. The chain recombines TRBV30 with TRBJ2-1, with 9 bases lining up with TRBD2. After removal of 3 bases from V and 1 base from J, the junction contained 10 bases not matched to a gene. The CDR3 loop spans 17 amino acids. CDR1 GTSNPN and CDR2 SVGIG come from the germline V gene (reference sequence).

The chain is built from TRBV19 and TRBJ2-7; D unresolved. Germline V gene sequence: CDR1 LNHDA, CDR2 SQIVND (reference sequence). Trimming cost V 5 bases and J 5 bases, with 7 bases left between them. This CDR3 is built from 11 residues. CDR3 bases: TGTGCCAGTAGTCGCGGCCACGAGCAGTACTTC. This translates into CASSRGHEQYF.

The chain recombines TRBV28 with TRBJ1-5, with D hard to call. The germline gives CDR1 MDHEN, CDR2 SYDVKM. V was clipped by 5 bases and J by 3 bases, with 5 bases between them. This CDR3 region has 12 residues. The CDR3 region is CASSTNNQPQHF. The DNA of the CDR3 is TGTGCCAGCAGTACAAACAATCAGCCCCAGCATTTT.

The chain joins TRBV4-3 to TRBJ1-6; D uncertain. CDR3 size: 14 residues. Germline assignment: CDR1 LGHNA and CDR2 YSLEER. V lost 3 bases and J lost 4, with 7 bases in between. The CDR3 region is CASSQLQYNSPLHF. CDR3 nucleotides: TGCGCCAGCAGCCAGCTGCAATATAATTCACCCCTCCACTTT.

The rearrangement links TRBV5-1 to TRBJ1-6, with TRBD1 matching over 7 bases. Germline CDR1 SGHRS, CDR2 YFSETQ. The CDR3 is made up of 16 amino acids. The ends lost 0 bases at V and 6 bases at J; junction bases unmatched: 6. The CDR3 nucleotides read TGCGCCAGCAGCTTGGAAACCGGGACAGCTAATTCACCCCTCCACTTT. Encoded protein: CASSLETGTANSPLHF.

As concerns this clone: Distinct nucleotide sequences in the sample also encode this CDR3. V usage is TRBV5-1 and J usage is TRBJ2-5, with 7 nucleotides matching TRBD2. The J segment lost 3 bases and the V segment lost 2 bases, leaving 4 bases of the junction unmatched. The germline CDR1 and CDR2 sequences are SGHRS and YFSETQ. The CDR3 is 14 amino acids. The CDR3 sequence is CASSLGREKETQYF. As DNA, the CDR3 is TGCGCCAGCAGCTTAGGGCGGGAGAAAGAGACCCAGTACTTC.

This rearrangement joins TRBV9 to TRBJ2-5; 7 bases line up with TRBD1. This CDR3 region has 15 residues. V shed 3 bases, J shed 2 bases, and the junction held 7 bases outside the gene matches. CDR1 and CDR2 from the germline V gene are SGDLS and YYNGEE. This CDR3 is CASSALQGVQETQYF. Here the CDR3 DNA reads TGTGCCAGCAGCGCGCTCCAGGGGGTTCAAGAGACCCAGTACTTC.

The chain's CDR3 is CASSSYSGGNEQFF. CDR3 coding DNA: TGTGCCAGCAGCTCATACTCAGGGGGCAATGAGCAGTTCTTC. The chain recombines TRBV5-4 with TRBJ2-1; 7 bases line up with TRBD1. CDR1 is SGHNT and CDR2 is YYREEE in the germline V gene (reference sequence). The CDR3 length is 14 residues. V lost 3 bases to trimming and J lost 6 bases; unmatched junction nucleotides: 6.

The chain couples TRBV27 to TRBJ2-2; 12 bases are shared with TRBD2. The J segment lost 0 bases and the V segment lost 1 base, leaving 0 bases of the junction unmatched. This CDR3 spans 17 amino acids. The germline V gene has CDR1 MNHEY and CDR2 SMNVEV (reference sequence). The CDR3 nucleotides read TGTGCCAGCAGTTTATGGACTAGCGGGACGAACACCGGGGAGCTGTTTTTT. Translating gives CASSLWTSGTNTGELFF.

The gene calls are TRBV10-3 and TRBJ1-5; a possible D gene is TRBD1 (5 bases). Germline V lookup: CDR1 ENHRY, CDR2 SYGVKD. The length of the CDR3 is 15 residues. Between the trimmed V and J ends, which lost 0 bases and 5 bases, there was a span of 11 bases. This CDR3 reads CAISESRTQDQPQHF. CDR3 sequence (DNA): TGTGCCATCAGTGAGTCGAGGACACAAGATCAGCCCCAGCATTTT.

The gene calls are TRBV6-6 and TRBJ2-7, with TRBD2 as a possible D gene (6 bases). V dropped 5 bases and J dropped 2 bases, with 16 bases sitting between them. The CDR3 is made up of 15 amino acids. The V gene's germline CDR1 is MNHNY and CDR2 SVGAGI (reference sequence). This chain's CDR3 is CASSTHSGDPYEQYF. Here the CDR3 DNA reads TGTGCCAGCAGTACACACTCGGGGGACCCCTACGAGCAGTACTTC.

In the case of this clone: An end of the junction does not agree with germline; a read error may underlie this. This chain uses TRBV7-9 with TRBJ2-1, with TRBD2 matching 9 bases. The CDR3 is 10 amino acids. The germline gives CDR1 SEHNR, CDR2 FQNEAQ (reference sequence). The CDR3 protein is CAGAGGQPLF. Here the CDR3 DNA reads TGTGCCGGGGCGGGAGGGCAACCGCTCTTC.

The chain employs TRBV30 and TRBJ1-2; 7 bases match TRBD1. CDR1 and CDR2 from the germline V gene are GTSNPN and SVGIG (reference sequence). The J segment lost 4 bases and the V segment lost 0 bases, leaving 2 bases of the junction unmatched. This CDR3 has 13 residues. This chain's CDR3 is CAWSVKGAYGYTF. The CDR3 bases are TGTGCCTGGAGTGTAAAGGGGGCCTATGGCTACACCTTC.

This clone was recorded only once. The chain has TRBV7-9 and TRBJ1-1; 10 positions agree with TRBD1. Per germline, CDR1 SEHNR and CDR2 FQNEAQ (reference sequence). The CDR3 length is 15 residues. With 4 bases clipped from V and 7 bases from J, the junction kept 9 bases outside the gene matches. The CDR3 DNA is TGTGCCAGCAGCTCCCGGGACAGGGGTACCATTGAAGCTTTCTTT. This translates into CASSSRDRGTIEAFF.

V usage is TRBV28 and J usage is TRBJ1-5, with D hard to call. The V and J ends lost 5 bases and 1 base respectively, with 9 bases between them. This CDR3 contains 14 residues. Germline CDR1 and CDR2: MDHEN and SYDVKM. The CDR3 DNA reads TGTGCCAGCAGTAGGCTAGAGAGCAATCAGCCCCAGCATTTT. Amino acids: CASSRLESNQPQHF.

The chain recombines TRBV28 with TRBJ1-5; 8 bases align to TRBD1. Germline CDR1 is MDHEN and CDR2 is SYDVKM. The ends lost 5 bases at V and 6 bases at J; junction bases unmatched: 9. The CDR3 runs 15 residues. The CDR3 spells CASSLTDREGQPQHF. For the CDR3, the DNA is TGTGCCAGCAGTCTAACGGACAGGGAGGGTCAGCCCCAGCATTTT. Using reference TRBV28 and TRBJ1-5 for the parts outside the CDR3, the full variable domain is DVKVTQSSRYLVKRTGEKVFLECVQDMDHENMFWYRQDPGLGLRLIYFSYDVKMKEKGDIPEGYSVSREKKERFSLILESASTNQTSMYLCASSLTDREGQPQHFGDGTRLSIL.

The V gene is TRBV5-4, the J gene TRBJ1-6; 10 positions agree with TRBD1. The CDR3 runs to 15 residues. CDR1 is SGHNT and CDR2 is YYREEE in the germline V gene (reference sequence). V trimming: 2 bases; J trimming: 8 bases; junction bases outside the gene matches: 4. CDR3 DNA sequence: TGTGCCAGCAGCTTTGGGGACAGGGGTGATTCACCCCTCCACTTT. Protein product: CASSFGDRGDSPLHF.